This T cell receptor (beta chain) was found in a study of blood T cells in healthy people across ages. Broader study findings: As naive T cell percentage varied, TCR beta diversity correlated strongly with it.

The study recruited healthy Caucasian donors from Russia who were aged roughly 6 to 95. Isolation of PBMCs gave at least 6.5 million cells per sample. Next came a second PCR, run for roughly 6 to 11 cycles, which used a sample-barcoded 5' primer along with a J-beta primer mix. Using its own MiXCR run on the 5' RACE reads, TCRdb lists one record per CDR3 protein. Of 850,000 to 950,000 distinct CDR3 sequences listed, about 28% are singletons. This clonotype was observed many times. Its target is not known. The CDR3 is made up of 15 amino acids. The V gene's germline CDR1 is SNHLY and CDR2 FYNNEI. The V segment lost 7 bases and the J segment 1 base; nucleotides outside the gene matches: 7.

The V gene is TRBV2, the J gene TRBJ2-5; 9 bases line up with TRBD2. The TCR comes from a woman aged 80 or over in good health. The sample was blood. The CDR3 loop reads CASNRNSGGQETQYF. The CDR3 coding sequence is TGTGCCAGCAACCGTAATAGCGGGGGCCAAGAGACCCAGTACTTC.